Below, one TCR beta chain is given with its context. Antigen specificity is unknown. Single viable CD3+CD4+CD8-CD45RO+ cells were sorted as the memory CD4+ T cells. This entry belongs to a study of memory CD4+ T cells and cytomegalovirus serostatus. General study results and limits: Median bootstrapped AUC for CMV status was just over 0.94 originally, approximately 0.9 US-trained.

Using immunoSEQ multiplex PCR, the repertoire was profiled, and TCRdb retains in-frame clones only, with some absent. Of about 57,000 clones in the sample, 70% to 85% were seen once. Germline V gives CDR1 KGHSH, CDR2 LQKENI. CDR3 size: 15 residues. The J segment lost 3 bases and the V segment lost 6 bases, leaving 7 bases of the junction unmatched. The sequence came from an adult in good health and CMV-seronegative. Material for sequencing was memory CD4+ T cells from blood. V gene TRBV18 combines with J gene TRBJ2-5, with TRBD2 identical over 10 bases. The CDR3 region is CASSPTGLAEETQYF. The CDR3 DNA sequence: TGTGCCAGCTCCCCTACCGGACTAGCGGAAGAGACCCAGTACTTC.